The 21 T cell receptor beta chains in this list originate from one sample, sequenced in a study of breast tumors, draining lymph nodes, adjacent tissues. TCRdb recomputed calls from the multiplex PCR reads with MiXCR, one row per CDR3 protein. The data hold about 52,000 distinct CDR3 sequences, with about 40% observed a single time. The sequencing input was breast tumor tissue. The receptors derive from a female donor with breast cancer. Some clones in this sample may be carry-over from other donors' samples.

This clonotype appeared many times. J is TRBJ2-1 and V is TRBV7-2, with D tentatively TRBD1 (6 bases). Deletions cut 7 bases from V and 10 bases from J, with 26 bases between. This CDR3 contains 16 residues. Germline loops: CDR1 SGHTA, CDR2 FQGNSA. CDR3 sequence (DNA): TGTGCCAGCACCTTGAACCCGCACAGGGTCCCCCGGGAGCAGTTCTTC. Amino acid sequence: CASTLNPHRVPREQFF.

This clonotype was seen at least ten times. This chain uses TRBV4-1 with TRBJ2-5; 12 nucleotides match TRBD2. CDR1 is MGHRA, CDR2 YSYEKL, per germline. J lost 4 bases, V lost 0 bases, and 9 bases had no gene match. This CDR3 comprises 18 residues. The CDR3 loop is CASSQETSGRGRGETQYF. The CDR3 DNA reads TGCGCCAGCAGCCAAGAGACTAGCGGGAGAGGGAGGGGAGAGACCCAGTACTTC.

This clonotype was found a few times. V usage is TRBV27 and J usage is TRBJ1-2; 7 nucleotides agree with TRBD1. In germline, CDR1 is MNHEY, CDR2 SMNVEV (reference sequence). The V segment lost 6 bases and the J segment 0 bases; nucleotides outside the gene matches: 7. CDR3 length: 15 amino acids. CDR3 amino acids: CASRYSGGTNYGYTF. CDR3 nucleotides: TGTGCCAGCAGGTACTCAGGGGGGACTAACTATGGCTACACCTTC.

The V gene is TRBV11-3, the J gene TRBJ2-5, with TRBD2 identical over 14 bases. Looked up from germline, CDR1 is SGHNT and CDR2 is YENEEA. There are 17 residues in the CDR3. The J segment lost 4 bases and the V segment lost 4 bases, leaving 8 bases of the junction unmatched. The CDR3 spells CASSSGTSGRAGETQYF. DNA for the CDR3: TGTGCCAGCAGCTCCGGGACTAGCGGGAGAGCGGGAGAGACCCAGTACTTC.

In this sample, this clonotype turned up many times. A much larger clone differs by one base, so this may be a read error. The chain couples TRBV20-1 to TRBJ2-7; 7 nucleotides agree with TRBD2. Per germline, CDR1 DFQATT and CDR2 SNEGSKA (reference sequence). The CDR3 runs 14 residues. V shed 3 bases and J 6 bases; nucleotides not matched to a gene: 11. The CDR3 nucleotides read TGCAGTGCTAGCCGGACTAGGGGCTTCTCCGAGCAGTACTTC. Its protein product is CSASRTRGFSEQYF.

J is TRBJ2-3 and V is TRBV12-3 or TRBV12-4; possibly TRBD1 for D (5 bases). The CDR3 length is 14 residues. V lost 8 bases to trimming and J lost 11 bases, with 23 bases between them. The CDR3 nucleotides read TGTGCCAGCGGCCTAAGTGGGGCCAGGGATGAGCAGTATTTT. It codes for CASGLSGARDEQYF.

This clonotype has ten or more counts. The rearrangement uses TRBV11-3 and TRBJ2-3; D is uncertain. The V gene lost 5 bases and the J gene lost 2 bases, with 14 bases spanning the gap. The germline V gene has CDR1 SGHNT and CDR2 YENEEA. The CDR3 is made up of 15 amino acids. This CDR3 is CASSPRRRFTDTQYF. The CDR3 DNA sequence: TGTGCCAGCAGCCCCCGGCGACGCTTCACAGATACGCAGTATTTT.

The gene calls are TRBV5-1 and TRBJ1-4; 9 nucleotides agree with TRBD1. Unmatched junction bases numbered 5, after V lost 0 bases and J lost 8 bases. Germline values: CDR1 SGHRS, CDR2 YFSETQ. The CDR3 is made up of 15 amino acids. The CDR3 DNA follows: TGCGCCAGCAGCTTGGATGGGACAGGGTACGAAAAACTGTTTTTT. Translated: CASSLDGTGYEKLFF.

As concerns this clonotype: This may be a read error, as it is one base from a much larger clone. The rearrangement joins TRBV20-1 to TRBJ1-1, with D possibly TRBD1 on 5 matching bases. CDR3 length: 12 amino acids. V lost 6 bases and J lost 5, with 13 bases in between. CDR1 is DFQATT and CDR2 is SNEGSKA in the germline V gene (reference sequence). CDR3 in amino acids: CSAVGGGTEAFF. CDR3 in DNA: TGCAGTGCCGTGGGGGGGGGTACTGAAGCTTTCTTT.

This clonotype occurred many times. The chain employs TRBV5-8 and TRBJ2-7, with TRBD1 matching 7 bases. V trimming: 0 bases; J trimming: 0 bases; junction bases outside the gene matches: 0. The CDR3 loop spans 14 amino acids. Germline V gives CDR1 SGHTS, CDR2 YDEGEE. In DNA, the CDR3 is TGTGCCAGCAGCTTGGGACAGGGCTCCTACGAGCAGTACTTC. This translates into CASSLGQGSYEQYF.

The chain is built from TRBV6-4 and TRBJ2-1; 8 nucleotides agree with TRBD2. With 5 bases clipped from V and 8 bases from J, the junction kept 11 bases outside the gene matches. Germline CDR1 reads MRHNA; CDR2 reads SNTAGT. The CDR3 consists of 15 residues. The CDR3 region is CASSHESGSIDEQFF. CDR3 nucleotide sequence: TGTGCCAGCAGTCACGAAAGCGGGAGTATCGATGAGCAGTTCTTC.

This clonotype was seen many times. The rearrangement links TRBV6-5 to TRBJ1-3, with D possibly TRBD1 on 6 matching bases. Per germline, CDR1 MNHEY and CDR2 SVGAGI. The V and J ends lost 5 bases and 6 bases respectively, with 17 bases between them. This CDR3 has 15 residues. CDR3 DNA sequence: TGTGCCAGCAGTCCCACCTGGGGGCGTAAAAACACCATATATTTT. It translates to CASSPTWGRKNTIYF.

Remarks on this clonotype: Its ends do not fully match the called genes, so a read error is possible. This chain connects TRBV20-1 to TRBJ1-4; tentatively, D is TRBD1 (5 bases). Germline V gives CDR1 DFQATT, CDR2 SNEGSKA (reference sequence). The CDR3 contains 15 residues. The CDR3 sequence is CSASGTGTDNEKLVF. For the CDR3, the DNA is TGCAGTGCTAGCGGGACCGGGACGGATAATGAAAAACTGGTTTTT.

The rearrangement uses TRBV7-8 and TRBJ2-7; D ambiguous. In germline, CDR1 is SGHVS, CDR2 FQNEAQ. Trimming removed 5 bases at V and 4 bases at J, with 18 bases between. This CDR3 is built from 15 residues. The CDR3 DNA sequence: TGTGCCAGCAGCCAAGAAATGAGACGGCCATACGAGCAGTACTTC. Its protein product is CASSQEMRRPYEQYF. The complete variable domain, with remaining parts taken from reference TRBV7-8 and TRBJ2-7, reads GAGVSQSPRYKVAKRGQDVALRCDPISGHVSLFWYQQALGQGPEFLTYFQNEAQLDKSGLPSDRFFAERPEGSVSTLKIQRTQQEDSAVYLCASSQEMRRPYEQYFGPGTRLTVT.

A few counts support this clonotype. This may arise from a read error, as a much more abundant clone is one base away. The J gene is TRBJ1-3, the V gene TRBV7-9; a weak D match, TRBD1 (6 bases). Per germline, CDR1 SEHNR and CDR2 FQNEAQ (reference sequence). This CDR3 comprises 13 residues. The CDR3 here is CASSLAGTWTIHF. CDR3 bases: TGTGCCAGCAGCTTGGCCGGGACATGGACCATACATTTT.

This chain's CDR3 is CASSLGQGRYEQYF. The CDR3, as DNA: TGTGCCAGCAGTTTAGGACAGGGCCGCTACGAGCAGTACTTC. V and J are TRBV12-3 or TRBV12-4 and TRBJ2-7, with TRBD1 identical over 7 bases. The ends lost 1 base at V and 3 bases at J; junction bases unmatched: 3. This CDR3 spans 14 amino acids.

This clonotype was counted only a few times. A much larger clone lies one base from this, so it may be a read error. Because it lacks the conserved phenylalanine or tryptophan at the end, this CDR3 is likely a read error. This sequence joins TRBV19 and TRBJ1-2; the D is unclear. CDR1 and CDR2 (germline): LNHDA, SQIVND (reference sequence). This CDR3 comprises 16 residues. V was shortened by 3 bases and J by 0 bases, with 14 bases between the two germline ends. CDR3 loop: CASSISASDSNYGYTS. CDR3 sequence (DNA): TGTGCCAGTAGTATTAGCGCGTCGGATTCTAACTATGGCTACACCTCC.

This chain links TRBV6-1 with TRBJ1-1; D unresolved. Trimming took off 4 bases at V and 0 bases at J, with 6 bases between the two ends. This CDR3 has 13 residues. Germline-derived CDR1 and CDR2 are MNHNS and SASEGT. The CDR3 coding sequence is TGTGCCAGCAGTGGGCAGATGAACACTGAAGCTTTCTTT. This translates into CASSGQMNTEAFF.

This clonotype was picked up many times. The V call is TRBV30, the J call TRBJ2-2, with 9 bases aligning to TRBD1. Germline V CDR1 and CDR2: GTSNPN, SVGIG (reference sequence). This CDR3 region has 14 residues. The V gene end was trimmed by 3 bases and the J gene end by 8 bases; junction bases not matched to a gene: 7. The CDR3 loop is CAWRLRDRAGELFF. CDR3 DNA: TGTGCCTGGAGGCTCCGGGACAGGGCAGGGGAGCTGTTTTTT.

The sample holds many counts of this clonotype. The chain joins TRBV5-4 to TRBJ2-7; 7 bases align to TRBD1. The V and J ends lost 6 bases and 2 bases, in that order; junction bases with no gene match: 14. From germline, CDR1 is SGHNT and CDR2 YYREEE (reference sequence). The CDR3 consists of 16 residues. CDR3 nucleotides: TGTGCCAGCAACCCCGGTCCAGGGGGTTCGACCTACGAGCAGTACTTC. Its translation is CASNPGPGGSTYEQYF.

This clonotype was detected ten times or more. The chain uses TRBV5-8 and TRBJ2-7; TRBD2 matches at 9 bases. Per the germline V gene, CDR1 is SGHTS and CDR2 is YDEGEE. Unmatched junction bases numbered 3, after V lost 0 bases and J lost 2 bases. The CDR3 has 15 residues. CDR3: CASSLGSSGTYEQYF. CDR3 bases: TGTGCCAGCAGCTTGGGGTCTAGCGGGACCTACGAGCAGTACTTC.